The next 5 T cell receptor beta chains were all read from a single sample in a study of tumor-infiltrating lymphocytes in primary liver carcinoma. From about 20-30 mg of unsorted bulk tissue, DNA and RNA were co-extracted together. Synthesis of TCR beta cDNA was carried out from approximately 0.55 ug total RNA with a constant-region primer. Slightly modified ARM-PCR, run as three nested multiplex PCR rounds, produced the TCR beta libraries. Two initial PCR rounds of around 9 cycles each paired TRBV1-TRBV30 forward primers with a C-beta reverse primer. A single record per CDR3 protein comes from TCRdb applying MiXCR to the multiplex PCR reads. The table records around 120,000 distinct CDR3 sequences, about 59% of them present only once. Sample: liver tumor tissue from sampling region 1. The subset denotes: tumor region T1, superior pole. These receptors were obtained from a woman aged 55-69 years with primary liver carcinoma and hepatitis B virus infection.

This clonotype was picked up a small number of times. The genes are TRBV30 and TRBJ1-1, with unresolved D. The V and J ends lost 2 bases and 2 bases respectively, with 18 bases between them. The CDR3 is 16 amino acids. From germline, CDR1 is GTSNPN and CDR2 SVGIG (reference sequence). The CDR3 sequence: CAWSPRRTADNTEAFF. Written as DNA, the CDR3 is TGTGCCTGGAGTCCGCGCAGGACGGCCGACAACACTGAAGCTTTCTTT.

The chain links TRBV18 to TRBJ2-1; 12 positions match TRBD2. The V and J ends lost 2 bases and 4 bases, in that order; junction bases with no gene match: 6. The CDR3 length is 17 residues. Germline lookup yields CDR1 KGHSH and CDR2 LQKENI. CDR3 sequence (DNA): TGTGCCAGCTCACCAAAGCCGACTAGCGGGAGTTACAATGAGCAGTTCTTC. This codes for CASSPKPTSGSYNEQFF.

To note about this clonotype: One end of the junction is discordant with germline, which a read error may explain. The J gene is TRBJ2-2, the V gene TRBV11-1; D is possibly TRBD1 (5 bases). The CDR3 covers 17 residues. Germline V gene sequence: CDR1 SGHAT, CDR2 FQDESV (reference sequence). Here the CDR3 reads CTSSLFAIGANAGELFF. The CDR3 nucleotides are TGTACCAGCAGCCTATTTGCCATTGGGGCGAACGCCGGGGAGCTGTTTTTT.

In its sample, this clonotype was seen once. With a much larger clone just one base away, this may be a read error. This rearrangement joins TRBV29-1 to TRBJ2-7; 7 bases are shared with TRBD2. CDR3 length equals 13 residues. Germline assignment: CDR1 SQVTM and CDR2 ANQGSEA. The trim removed 4 bases at V and 3 bases at J, leaving 6 bases unmatched. In DNA form, the CDR3 reads TGCAGCGTTGGGGGAGGGACCAACTACGAGCAGTACTTC. Its protein is CSVGGGTNYEQYF.

The chain carries TRBV11-2 and TRBJ2-1; possible D gene TRBD2, 6 bases. Germline lookup yields CDR1 SGHAT and CDR2 FQNNGV. V lost 4 bases and J 6 bases, leaving 16 bases between the germline ends. The length of the CDR3 is 15 residues. The CDR3 is CASSYFWRDGNEQFF. DNA of the CDR3: TGTGCCAGCAGCTATTTCTGGAGGGATGGCAATGAGCAGTTCTTC.